This T cell receptor (beta chain) is drawn from a study of T-cell reconstitution after alpha-beta-depleted transplantation in children. Turning to this clonotype: Its antigen is not known. The junction does not match germline at one end; this may be a read error.

Preparation of the TCRbeta library used unique molecular identifiers. MiXCR, applied by TCRdb to the PCR reads, yields one record per CDR3 protein. The data contain nearly 350,000 distinct CDR3 sequences, 15% to 20% of them seen just once; the ten biggest clones take up around 38%. Overall study findings and caveats: Newly made T cells mostly supplied T-cell counts and diversity one year after transplant.

This CDR3 comprises 13 residues. The germline gives CDR1 SSHAT, CDR2 FNYEAQ (reference sequence). The chain couples TRBV7-7 to TRBJ2-3; D gene unclear. This sample comprised PBMCs, mostly from graft donor cells, obtained 360 days after TCRalphabeta/CD19-depleted stem cell transplant. The receptor comes from a male patient between 2 and 10 years old who had a stem cell transplant for acute lymphoblastic leukemia, so the T cells may come from the graft donor. The CDR3 region is CASSRAVRDTQYF. CDR3 nucleotide sequence: TGTGCTAGCAGCCGGGCCGTCCGGGATACGCAGTATTTT.